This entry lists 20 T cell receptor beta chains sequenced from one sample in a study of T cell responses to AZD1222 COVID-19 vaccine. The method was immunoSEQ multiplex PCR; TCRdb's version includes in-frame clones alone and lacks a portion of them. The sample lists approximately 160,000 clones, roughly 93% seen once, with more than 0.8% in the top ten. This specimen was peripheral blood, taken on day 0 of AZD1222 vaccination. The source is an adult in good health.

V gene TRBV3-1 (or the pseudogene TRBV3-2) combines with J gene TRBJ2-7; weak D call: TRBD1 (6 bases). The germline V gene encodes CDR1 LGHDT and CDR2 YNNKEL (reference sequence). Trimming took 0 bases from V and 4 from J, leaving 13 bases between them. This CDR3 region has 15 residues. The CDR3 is CASSQDGAGEYEQYF. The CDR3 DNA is TGTGCCAGCAGCCAAGACGGAGCAGGGGAGTACGAGCAGTACTTC.

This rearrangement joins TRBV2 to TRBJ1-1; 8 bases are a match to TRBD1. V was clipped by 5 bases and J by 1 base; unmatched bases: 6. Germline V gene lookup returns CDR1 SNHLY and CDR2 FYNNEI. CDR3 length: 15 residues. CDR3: CASSWTGTKNTEAFF. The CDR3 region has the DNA TGTGCCAGCAGTTGGACAGGGACAAAGAACACTGAAGCTTTCTTT.

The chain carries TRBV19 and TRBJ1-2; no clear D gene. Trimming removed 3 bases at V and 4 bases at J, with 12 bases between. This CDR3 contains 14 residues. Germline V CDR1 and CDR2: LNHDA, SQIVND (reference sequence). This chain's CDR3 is CASSMYGVVYGYTF. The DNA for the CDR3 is TGTGCCAGTAGTATGTACGGGGTAGTCTATGGCTACACCTTC.

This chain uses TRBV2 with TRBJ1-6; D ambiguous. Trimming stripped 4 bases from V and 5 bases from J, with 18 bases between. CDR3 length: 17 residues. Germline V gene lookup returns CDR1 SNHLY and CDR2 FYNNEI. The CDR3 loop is CASSAFSSVGDNSPLHF. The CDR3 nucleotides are TGTGCCAGCAGTGCTTTCTCGTCGGTGGGAGATAATTCACCCCTCCACTTT.

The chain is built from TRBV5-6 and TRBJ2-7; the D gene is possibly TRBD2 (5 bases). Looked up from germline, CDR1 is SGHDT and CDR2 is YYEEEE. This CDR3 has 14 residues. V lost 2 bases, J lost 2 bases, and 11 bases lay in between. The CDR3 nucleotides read TGTGCCAGCAGCTTTGGTCGGGGAACCTACGAGCAGTACTTC. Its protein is CASSFGRGTYEQYF.

This CDR3 reads CATSTPGQGRYEQYF. The CDR3 region has the DNA TGTGCCACCAGCACCCCGGGACAGGGGCGATACGAGCAGTACTTC. The chain links TRBV15 to TRBJ2-7, with 10 bases that match TRBD1. The CDR3 sequence is 15 residues long. The J segment lost 4 bases and the V segment lost 4 bases, leaving 7 bases of the junction unmatched. Germline V gene sequence: CDR1 LNHNV, CDR2 YYDKDF (reference sequence).

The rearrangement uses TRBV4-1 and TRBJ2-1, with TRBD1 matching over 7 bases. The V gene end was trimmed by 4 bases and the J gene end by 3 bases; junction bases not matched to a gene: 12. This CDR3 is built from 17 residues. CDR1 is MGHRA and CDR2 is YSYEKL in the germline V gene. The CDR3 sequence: CASSLSRQGVIYNEQFF. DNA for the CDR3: TGCGCCAGCAGCCTCAGCCGGCAGGGGGTTATCTACAATGAGCAGTTCTTC.

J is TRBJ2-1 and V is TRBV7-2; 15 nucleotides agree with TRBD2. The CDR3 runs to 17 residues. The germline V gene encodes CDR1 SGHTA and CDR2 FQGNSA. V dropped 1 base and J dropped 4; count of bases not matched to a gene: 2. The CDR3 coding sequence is TGTGCCAGCAGCTTAGTAGGGACTAGCGGGGGGTACAATGAGCAGTTCTTC. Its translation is CASSLVGTSGGYNEQFF.

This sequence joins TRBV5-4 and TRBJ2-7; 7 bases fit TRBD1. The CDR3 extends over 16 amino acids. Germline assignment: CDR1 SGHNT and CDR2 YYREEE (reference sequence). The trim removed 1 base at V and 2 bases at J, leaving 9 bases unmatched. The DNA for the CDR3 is TGTGCCAGCAGCTTGCAAAGGGGGCCCGTAACCTACGAGCAGTACTTC. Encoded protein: CASSLQRGPVTYEQYF.

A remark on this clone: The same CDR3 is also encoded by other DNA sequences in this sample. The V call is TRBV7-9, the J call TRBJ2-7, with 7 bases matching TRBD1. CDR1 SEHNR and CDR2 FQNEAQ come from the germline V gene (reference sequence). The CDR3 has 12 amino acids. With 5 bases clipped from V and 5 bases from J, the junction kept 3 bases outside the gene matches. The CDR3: CASSPTGDEQYF. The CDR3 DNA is TGTGCCAGCAGCCCTACAGGGGACGAGCAGTACTTC.

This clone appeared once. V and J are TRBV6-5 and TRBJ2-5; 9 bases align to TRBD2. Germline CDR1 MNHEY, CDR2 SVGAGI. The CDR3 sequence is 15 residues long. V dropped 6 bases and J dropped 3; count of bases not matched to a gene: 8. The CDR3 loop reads CASRYTGLAKETQYF. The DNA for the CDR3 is TGTGCCAGCAGATACACGGGACTAGCTAAAGAGACCCAGTACTTC.

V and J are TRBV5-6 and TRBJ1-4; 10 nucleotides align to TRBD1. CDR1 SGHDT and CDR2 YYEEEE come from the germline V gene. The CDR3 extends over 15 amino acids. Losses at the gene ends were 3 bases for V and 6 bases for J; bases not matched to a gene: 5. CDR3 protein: CASSSLGTGDEKLFF. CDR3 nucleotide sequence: TGTGCCAGCAGCTCACTTGGGACAGGGGATGAAAAACTGTTTTTT.

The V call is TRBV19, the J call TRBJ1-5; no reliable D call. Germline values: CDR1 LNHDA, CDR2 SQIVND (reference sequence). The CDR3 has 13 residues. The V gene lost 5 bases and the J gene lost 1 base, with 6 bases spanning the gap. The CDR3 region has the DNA TGTGCCAGTAGTCCACTCAGCAATCAGCCCCAGCATTTT. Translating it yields CASSPLSNQPQHF.

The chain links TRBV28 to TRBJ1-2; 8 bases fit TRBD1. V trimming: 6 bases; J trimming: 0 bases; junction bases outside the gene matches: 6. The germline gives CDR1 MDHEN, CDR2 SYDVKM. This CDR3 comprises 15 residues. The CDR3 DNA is TGTGCCAGCAGGACGACAGGGGTAGCTAACTATGGCTACACCTTC. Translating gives CASRTTGVANYGYTF.

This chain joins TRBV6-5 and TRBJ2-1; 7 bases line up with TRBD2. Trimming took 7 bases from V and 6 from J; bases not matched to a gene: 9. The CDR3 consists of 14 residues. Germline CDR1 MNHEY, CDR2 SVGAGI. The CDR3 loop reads CASTPPRGVNEQFF. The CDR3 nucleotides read TGTGCCAGCACCCCTCCCCGGGGGGTCAATGAGCAGTTCTTC.

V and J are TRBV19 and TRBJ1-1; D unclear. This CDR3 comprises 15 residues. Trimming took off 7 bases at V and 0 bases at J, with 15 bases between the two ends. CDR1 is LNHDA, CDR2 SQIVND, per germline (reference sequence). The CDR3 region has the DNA TGTGCCAGTAATCAGGTACTTCCGATGAACACTGAAGCTTTCTTT. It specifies CASNQVLPMNTEAFF.

As DNA, the CDR3 is TGTGCCAGTGGAGGGCCTCTGTATGGCTACACCTTC. It translates to CASGGPLYGYTF. This chain uses TRBV12-3 or TRBV12-4 with TRBJ1-2; D gene uncertain. The CDR3 extends over 12 amino acids. V dropped 9 bases and J dropped 5 bases, with 13 bases sitting between them.

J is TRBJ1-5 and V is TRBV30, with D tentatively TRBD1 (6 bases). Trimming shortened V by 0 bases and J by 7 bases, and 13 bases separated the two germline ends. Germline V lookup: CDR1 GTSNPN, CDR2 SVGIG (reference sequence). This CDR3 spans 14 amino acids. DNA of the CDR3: TGTGCCTGGAGTGTAAGGGGGTCTCGGCAGCCCCAGCATTTT. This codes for CAWSVRGSRQPQHF.

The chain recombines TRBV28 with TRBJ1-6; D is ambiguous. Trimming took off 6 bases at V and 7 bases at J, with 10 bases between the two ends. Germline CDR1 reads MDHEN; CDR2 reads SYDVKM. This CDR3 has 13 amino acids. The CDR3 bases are TGTGCCAGCAGAGAGACCGGGAATTCACCCCTCCACTTT. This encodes CASRETGNSPLHF.

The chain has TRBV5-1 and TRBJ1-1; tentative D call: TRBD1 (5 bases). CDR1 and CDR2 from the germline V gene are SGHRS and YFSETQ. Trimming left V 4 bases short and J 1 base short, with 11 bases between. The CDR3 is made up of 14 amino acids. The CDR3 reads CASSPRGENTEAFF. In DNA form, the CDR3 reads TGCGCCAGCAGCCCCCGGGGGGAGAACACTGAAGCTTTCTTT.